This T cell receptor (beta chain) was documented in a study of Ad26.COV2.S vaccination and SARS-CoV-2 variants. Study-level background: Each vaccinee took Ad26.COV2.S intramuscularly, once or twice 56 days apart.

Germline values: CDR1 KGHSH, CDR2 LQKENI. This CDR3 is built from 12 residues. V lost 6 bases to trimming and J lost 2 bases, with 7 bases between them. Clones were sequenced by immunoSEQ multiplex PCR, and TCRdb holds only the in-frame ones, with some missing. Counted here are 380,000 or so clones, roughly 80% occurring once; the ten biggest clones make up approximately 7%. The treatment: 15 to 20 received Ad26.COV2.S at low or high dose, single or two shots; a few received placebo; per-sample allocation not given. Samples analyzed were those drawn on day 63 after the first vaccine or placebo injection. Within Boston, the person who donated was an adult of 18-55 years.

The receptor's source is a person between 18 and 65 years old who received the Ad26.COV2.S COVID-19 vaccine or a placebo. This chain uses TRBV18 with TRBJ1-1, with D hard to call. The sample here was peripheral blood, taken in a trial of Ad26.COV2.S vaccine versus placebo. CDR3 sequence reads: CASSQPNTEAFF. The CDR3 DNA sequence: TGTGCCAGCTCTCAGCCCAACACTGAAGCTTTCTTT.